This T cell receptor beta chain is drawn from a study of tissue T cells after allogeneic stem cell transplantation. CDR1 is SGHRS and CDR2 is YFSETQ in the germline V gene. Trimming took 0 bases from V and 0 from J, leaving 6 bases between them. The CDR3 is 14 residues long. TCRdb keeps only in-frame clones here, not all; method: immunoSEQ multiplex PCR. The sample lists thousands of clones, under 70% occurring once. In this sample, this clone turned up once. The input for sequencing was tissue from the esophagus, taken at autopsy. This clonotype was obtained from a female donor over 55 with lung cancer. The rearrangement links TRBV5-1 to TRBJ1-1; no definite D call. This CDR3 is CASSLANLNTEAFF. DNA of the CDR3: TGCGCCAGCAGCTTGGCAAACCTGAACACTGAAGCTTTCTTT.